This T cell receptor (beta chain) comes out of a study of CD8 T cells in Susac syndrome. The CDR3 contains 15 residues. Germline loops: CDR1 SGHVS, CDR2 FNYEAQ. Trimming cost V 5 bases and J 2 bases, with 15 bases left between them. Random hexamers served to reverse transcribe roughly 0.45 to 1 ug RNA. Multiplex immunoSEQ PCR targeted 54 Vbeta and 13 Jbeta TCR beta segments. A single record per CDR3 protein comes from TCRdb applying MiXCR to the immunoSEQ multiplex PCR reads. The sample yields more than 80,000 distinct CDR3 sequences, approximately 94% seen once. The source material was CD8+ T cells from PBMCs. The V gene is TRBV7-6, the J gene TRBJ2-5; tentative D call: TRBD2 (6 bases). The sequence was collected from a human donor with Susac syndrome. The CDR3 loop reads CASSAGLAPQETQYF. CDR3 nucleotide sequence: TGTGCCAGCAGCGCAGGGCTAGCGCCACAAGAGACCCAGTACTTC. The full variable domain, its missing parts supplied by reference TRBV7-6 and TRBJ2-5, is GAGVSQSPRYKVTKRGQDVALRCDPISGHVSLYWYRQALGQGPEFLTYFNYEAQQDKSGLPNDRFSAERPEGSISTLTIQRTEQRDSAMYRCASSAGLAPQETQYFGPGTRLLVL.